This is a list of T cell receptor beta chains from one sample in a study of breast tumors, draining lymph nodes, adjacent tissues. TCRdb processed the multiplex PCR reads anew with MiXCR; each CDR3 protein has one entry. Of around 300,000 distinct CDR3 sequences in the sample, 30% to 35% are singletons; the top ten hold 1.1%. The sequencing sample was made of axillary lymph node tissue. These receptors originate from a female donor with breast cancer. Some clones in this sample may be carry-over from other donors' samples. CDR3s include the opening cysteine and the closing phenylalanine or tryptophan. Each record gives: D gene, V gene, clone size, J gene, CDR3 DNA, CDR3 protein. A D gene is named only where the DNA matches it firmly. The size of a clone is reported for some rows only, either as once, few or many, or as a class for expanded clones.

d_gene: TRBD2; v_gene: TRBV12-3/TRBV12-4; abundance: NA; j_gene: TRBJ2-1; CDR3nt: TGTGCCAGCAGTTTAAGAGGCGGGAGGGCTCAGTTCTTC; CDR3aa: CASSLRGGRAQFF
d_gene: NA; v_gene: TRBV20-1; abundance: many; j_gene: TRBJ2-1; CDR3nt: TGCAGTGCTACCCCGGACCTGAATGAGCAGTTCTTC; CDR3aa: CSATPDLNEQFF
d_gene: TRBD2; v_gene: TRBV2; abundance: NA; j_gene: TRBJ2-2; CDR3nt: TGTGCCAGCAGGCCTTTAGCGGGAAACACCGGGGAGCTGTTTTTT; CDR3aa: CASRPLAGNTGELFF
d_gene: NA; v_gene: TRBV5-5; abundance: many; j_gene: TRBJ2-3; CDR3nt: TGTGCCAGCAGCTTGGTACTCAGGGGTGGCACAGATACGCAGTATTTT; CDR3aa: CASSLVLRGGTDTQYF
d_gene: TRBD2; v_gene: TRBV9; abundance: NA; j_gene: TRBJ2-1; CDR3nt: TGTGCTATTAGCGGGAGTGTCGGCAATGAGCAGTTCTTC; CDR3aa: CAISGSVGNEQFF
d_gene: NA; v_gene: TRBV15; abundance: NA; j_gene: TRBJ1-6; CDR3nt: TGTGCCACCAGCAGAGATCTGGGTAGCGGGAGGCTCTATAATTCACCCCTCCACTTT; CDR3aa: CATSRDLGSGRLYNSPLHF
d_gene: NA; v_gene: TRBV10-2; abundance: NA; j_gene: TRBJ2-5; CDR3nt: TGTGCCAGCAGCCAATGGCGACGGGGAGGTCTGGAGACCCAGTACTTC; CDR3aa: CASSQWRRGGLETQYF
d_gene: NA; v_gene: TRBV20-1; abundance: many; j_gene: TRBJ1-5; CDR3nt: TGCAGTGCTAGAGACGAGGTCGGGCAGCCCCAGCATTTT; CDR3aa: CSARDEVGQPQHF
d_gene: NA; v_gene: TRBV7-2; abundance: NA; j_gene: TRBJ2-3; CDR3nt: TGTGCCAGCAGCTTACCGGGAAATGGGGTCACAGATACGCAGTATTTT; CDR3aa: CASSLPGNGVTDTQYF
d_gene: NA; v_gene: TRBV3-2; abundance: NA; j_gene: TRBJ2-2; CDR3nt: TGTGCCAGCAGCCAAGGCGCAACGGGTCCCCGATGTTGTCCCGGGGAGCTGTTTTTT; CDR3aa: CASSQGATGPRCCPGELFF
d_gene: NA; v_gene: TRBV28; abundance: NA; j_gene: TRBJ1-5; CDR3nt: TGTGCCAGCAGGGCCGAAGGGGCCGTTGGACAGCCCCAGCATTTT; CDR3aa: CASRAEGAVGQPQHF
d_gene: NA; v_gene: TRBV7-2; abundance: many; j_gene: TRBJ2-1; CDR3nt: TGTGCCAGCAGCTTAGTAGCCTACAATGAGCAGTTCTTC; CDR3aa: CASSLVAYNEQFF
d_gene: NA; v_gene: TRBV5-1; abundance: NA; j_gene: TRBJ2-5; CDR3nt: TGCGCCCGCAGCGAACGAGGGGAGACCCAGTACTTC; CDR3aa: CARSERGETQYF
d_gene: NA; v_gene: TRBV12-3/TRBV12-4; abundance: few; j_gene: TRBJ2-1; CDR3nt: TGTGCCAGCAGTCCCCGTCGCTCGTATGGCGGGGTGGGCTCTGAGCAGTTCTTC; CDR3aa: CASSPRRSYGGVGSEQFF
d_gene: TRBD1; v_gene: TRBV29-1; abundance: NA; j_gene: TRBJ2-3; CDR3nt: TGCAGCGTTGGGACAGGGGGCGCCGGGGAGAGATGGACAGATACGCAGTATTTT; CDR3aa: CSVGTGGAGERWTDTQYF
d_gene: TRBD2; v_gene: TRBV4-1; abundance: many; j_gene: TRBJ2-1; CDR3nt: TGCGCCAGCAGCCGAGCGGGAGAAGCCAATGAGCAGTTCTTC; CDR3aa: CASSRAGEANEQFF
d_gene: NA; v_gene: TRBV28; abundance: many; j_gene: TRBJ1-5; CDR3nt: TGTGCCAGCAGCCCCGATCAGCCCCAGCATTTT; CDR3aa: CASSPDQPQHF
d_gene: NA; v_gene: TRBV20-1; abundance: many; j_gene: TRBJ1-2; CDR3nt: TGCAGTGCTAGCCCAGTGGGACAAGACTATGGCTACACCTTC; CDR3aa: CSASPVGQDYGYTF
d_gene: NA; v_gene: TRBV5-1; abundance: many; j_gene: TRBJ1-5; CDR3nt: TGCGCCAGCAGCTTACAGGGTGGGAGCAATCAGCCCCAGCATTTT; CDR3aa: CASSLQGGSNQPQHF
d_gene: TRBD1; v_gene: TRBV6-6; abundance: few; j_gene: TRBJ2-7; CDR3nt: TGTGCCAGCAGTTACTCCTCGACAGGGTTTGGGGAGCAGTACTTC; CDR3aa: CASSYSSTGFGEQYF
d_gene: NA; v_gene: TRBV29-1; abundance: NA; j_gene: TRBJ2-6; CDR3nt: TGCAGCGTTGATTCAGATCCAGGGGCTGGGGCCAACGTCCTGACTTTC; CDR3aa: CSVDSDPGAGANVLTF
d_gene: TRBD1; v_gene: TRBV10-1; abundance: many; j_gene: TRBJ1-5; CDR3nt: TGCGCCAGCAGTGAGTCCAGGACAGGGCAGCCCCAGCATTTT; CDR3aa: CASSESRTGQPQHF
d_gene: NA; v_gene: TRBV7-8; abundance: NA; j_gene: TRBJ1-4; CDR3nt: TGTGCCAGCAGCTTAGATCAATGGCTACAGAAACTGTTTTTT; CDR3aa: CASSLDQWLQKLFF
d_gene: NA; v_gene: TRBV19; abundance: many; j_gene: TRBJ2-2; CDR3nt: TGTGCCAGTAGTACCGAGACTGGGTCGGGGGAGCTGTTTTTT; CDR3aa: CASSTETGSGELFF
d_gene: NA; v_gene: TRBV12-3/TRBV12-4; abundance: many; j_gene: TRBJ2-2; CDR3nt: TGTGCCAGCACTCTGGGGCAGACGAACACCGGGGAGCTGTTTTTT; CDR3aa: CASTLGQTNTGELFF
d_gene: NA; v_gene: TRBV11-3; abundance: many; j_gene: TRBJ2-1; CDR3nt: TGTGCCAGCAGCTTCTCGGGGAGGAAGGGTGAGCAGTTCTTC; CDR3aa: CASSFSGRKGEQFF
d_gene: NA; v_gene: TRBV15; abundance: NA; j_gene: TRBJ2-2; CDR3nt: TGTGCCACCAGCAGAGGAAGGGGTGTGACAGGCGGAAACACCGGGGGGCTGTTTTTT; CDR3aa: CATSRGRGVTGGNTGGLFF
d_gene: NA; v_gene: TRBV3-1; abundance: few; j_gene: TRBJ2-7; CDR3nt: TGCGCCAGCAGCCAAGATTGGTCAGGGGCCTACGAGCAGTACTTC; CDR3aa: CASSQDWSGAYEQYF
d_gene: NA; v_gene: TRBV20-1; abundance: NA; j_gene: TRBJ2-1; CDR3nt: TGCGGTGCCCTGGGGGAGCCAAAAAACGATGAGCAGTTCTTC; CDR3aa: CGALGEPKNDEQFF
d_gene: NA; v_gene: TRBV30; abundance: NA; j_gene: TRBJ1-2; CDR3nt: TGTGCCTGCCAAGACACTTACTCGAACTATAGCTACACCTTC; CDR3aa: CACQDTYSNYSYTF
d_gene: TRBD1; v_gene: TRBV10-1; abundance: NA; j_gene: TRBJ1-5; CDR3nt: TGCGCCAGCAGTGAGGGTCTGGTGATAGGGGCAGGGGGACAGCCCCAGCATTTT; CDR3aa: CASSEGLVIGAGGQPQHF
d_gene: NA; v_gene: TRBV10-3; abundance: NA; j_gene: TRBJ1-2; CDR3nt: TGTGCCATCAGCAGCCCCCCGGGGCCTAACTATGGCTACACCTTC; CDR3aa: CAISSPPGPNYGYTF
d_gene: TRBD1; v_gene: TRBV6-2/TRBV6-3; abundance: many; j_gene: TRBJ1-5; CDR3nt: TGTGCCAGCAGTTACTCGAGGGACAGATATAGCAGTCAGCCCCAGCATTTT; CDR3aa: CASSYSRDRYSSQPQHF
d_gene: TRBD1; v_gene: TRBV6-6; abundance: many; j_gene: TRBJ2-5; CDR3nt: TGTGCCAGCGGACCCAGGGGGACCCAAGAGACCCAGTACTTC; CDR3aa: CASGPRGTQETQYF
d_gene: TRBD2; v_gene: TRBV9; abundance: NA; j_gene: TRBJ2-5; CDR3nt: TGTGCCAGCAGCGTAAACCAAAAACTAGCGGGAGCAGAGACCCAGTACTTC; CDR3aa: CASSVNQKLAGAETQYF
d_gene: NA; v_gene: TRBV19; abundance: many; j_gene: TRBJ1-5; CDR3nt: TGTGCCAGTAGTATTCTGGGGAAATATAGCAATCAGCCCCAGCATTTT; CDR3aa: CASSILGKYSNQPQHF
d_gene: NA; v_gene: TRBV7-9; abundance: many; j_gene: TRBJ2-1; CDR3nt: TGTGCCAGCAGCTTAGTCGGATCCTACAATGAGCAGTTCTTC; CDR3aa: CASSLVGSYNEQFF
d_gene: TRBD1; v_gene: TRBV6-2/TRBV6-3; abundance: many; j_gene: TRBJ2-7; CDR3nt: TGTGCCAGCAGTTACAGGGGACAGGGCTACGAGCAGTACTTC; CDR3aa: CASSYRGQGYEQYF
d_gene: NA; v_gene: TRBV20-1; abundance: many; j_gene: TRBJ2-5; CDR3nt: TGCAGTGCTAGAGTCCCCGGAACCCAAGAGACCCAGTACTTC; CDR3aa: CSARVPGTQETQYF
d_gene: NA; v_gene: TRBV2; abundance: many; j_gene: TRBJ2-7; CDR3nt: TGTGCCAGCAGATTGGGGAAAAGCTCCTACGAGCAGTACTTC; CDR3aa: CASRLGKSSYEQYF
d_gene: NA; v_gene: TRBV2; abundance: many; j_gene: TRBJ1-6; CDR3nt: TGTGCCAGCAGTGTCGCCCCCAATTCACCCCTCCACTTT; CDR3aa: CASSVAPNSPLHF
d_gene: NA; v_gene: TRBV12-3/TRBV12-4; abundance: many; j_gene: TRBJ1-5; CDR3nt: TGTGCCAGCAGCCCCTACGGGGGCAATCAGCCCCAGCATTTT; CDR3aa: CASSPYGGNQPQHF
d_gene: NA; v_gene: TRBV5-5; abundance: many; j_gene: TRBJ2-5; CDR3nt: TGTGCCAGCAAGGGTTTGGGGACCCAAGAGACCCAGTACTTC; CDR3aa: CASKGLGTQETQYF
d_gene: TRBD2; v_gene: TRBV7-2; abundance: many; j_gene: TRBJ2-1; CDR3nt: TGTGCCAGCAGCTTCTTTCCGACTAGCGGGAAGAATGAGCAGTTCTTC; CDR3aa: CASSFFPTSGKNEQFF
d_gene: TRBD2; v_gene: TRBV18; abundance: many; j_gene: TRBJ2-7; CDR3nt: TGTGCCAGCTCACTGACTAGCGGGAGCAACGAGCAGTACTTC; CDR3aa: CASSLTSGSNEQYF
d_gene: TRBD1; v_gene: TRBV6-2/TRBV6-3; abundance: NA; j_gene: TRBJ1-6; CDR3nt: TGTGCCAGCAGTCCCCGGACAGGGCGGTATTCACCCCTCCACTTT; CDR3aa: CASSPRTGRYSPLHF
d_gene: NA; v_gene: TRBV3-1; abundance: few; j_gene: TRBJ2-2; CDR3nt: TGTGCCAGCAGCCAGGACACAGGGTGGTCGAACACCGGGGAGCTGTTTTTT; CDR3aa: CASSQDTGWSNTGELFF
d_gene: TRBD2; v_gene: TRBV7-8; abundance: many; j_gene: TRBJ2-1; CDR3nt: TGTGCCAGCAGCTTAGTAGCGGGACTAGCTTACAATGAGCAGTTCTTC; CDR3aa: CASSLVAGLAYNEQFF
d_gene: TRBD1; v_gene: TRBV6-5; abundance: NA; j_gene: TRBJ1-6; CDR3nt: TGTGCCAGCAGGATTGGACAGGGCTTTAATTCACCCCTCCACTTT; CDR3aa: CASRIGQGFNSPLHF
d_gene: NA; v_gene: TRBV9; abundance: many; j_gene: TRBJ2-3; CDR3nt: TGTGCCAGCAGCGTGGTAGACGGGGGCCAGGGGACTTTCACAGATACGCAGTATTTT; CDR3aa: CASSVVDGGQGTFTDTQYF
d_gene: TRBD2; v_gene: TRBV29-1; abundance: NA; j_gene: TRBJ2-7; CDR3nt: TGCAGCGCGACTAGCGGTTCCCACGAGCAGTACTTC; CDR3aa: CSATSGSHEQYF
d_gene: TRBD2; v_gene: TRBV6-5; abundance: many; j_gene: TRBJ2-2; CDR3nt: TGTGCCAGCAGGTTAGCGGGACGGACCGGGGAGCTGTTTTTT; CDR3aa: CASRLAGRTGELFF
d_gene: TRBD1; v_gene: TRBV7-2; abundance: many; j_gene: TRBJ2-7; CDR3nt: TGTGCCAGCAGCTTAGTGGGCGCGGACAGGGTTCTTTTGTACGAGCAGTACTTC; CDR3aa: CASSLVGADRVLLYEQYF
d_gene: TRBD2; v_gene: TRBV5-4; abundance: many; j_gene: TRBJ2-1; CDR3nt: TGTGCCAGCAGCTTGGCCAACCGGGAGGGCCATAATGAGCAGTTCTTC; CDR3aa: CASSLANREGHNEQFF
d_gene: TRBD1; v_gene: TRBV20-1; abundance: many; j_gene: TRBJ1-5; CDR3nt: TGCAGTGCTGGGAGGACAGGAGCGGGGTATAGCAATCAGCCCCAGCATTTT; CDR3aa: CSAGRTGAGYSNQPQHF